This T cell receptor (beta chain) appears in the sequencing data of a study of cytomegalovirus exposure and HLA in healthy donors. General study results and limits: Associated with cytomegalovirus, according to the listing, were around 160 TCR beta chains. Diagnosis of cytomegalovirus status made by the classifier reportedly showed high specificity and sensitivity.

As regards this clone: Its antigen is not identified.

The data were produced by immunoSEQ multiplex PCR, yet TCRdb's version contains in-frame clones alone and is incomplete. In the table there are tens of thousands of clones, about 95% of which are singletons. The CDR3 covers 13 residues. The rearrangement uses TRBV21-1 and TRBJ2-1; the table names TRBD1, a call not compared with the DNA. TRBV21-1 is a pseudogene segment. The receptor was isolated from a woman aged 18-29 years in good health and CMV-seronegative. The sample taken for sequencing was PBMCs. The CDR3 DNA sequence: TGTGCCAGCAGGTACAGGGGGCCGGGTGAGCAGTTCTTC. Encoded protein: CASRYRGPGEQFF.